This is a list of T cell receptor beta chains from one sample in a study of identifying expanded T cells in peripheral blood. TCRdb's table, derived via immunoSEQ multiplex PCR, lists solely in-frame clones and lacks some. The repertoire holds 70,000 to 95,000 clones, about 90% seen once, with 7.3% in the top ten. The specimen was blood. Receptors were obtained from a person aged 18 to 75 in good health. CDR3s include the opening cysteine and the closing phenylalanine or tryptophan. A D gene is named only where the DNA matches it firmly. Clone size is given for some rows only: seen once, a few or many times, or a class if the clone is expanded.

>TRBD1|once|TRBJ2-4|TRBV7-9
TGTGCCAGCAGCTTAGGGGGACAGGGAAACATTCAGTACTTC
CASSLGGQGNIQYF
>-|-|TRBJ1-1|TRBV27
TGTGCCAGCAGGGCCCGGGGAGGGACTGAAGCTTTCTTT
CASRARGGTEAFF
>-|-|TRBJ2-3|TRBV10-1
TGCGCCAGCAGTGAGTCACCCACGGGGCCGGGAGATACGCAGTATTTT
CASSESPTGPGDTQYF
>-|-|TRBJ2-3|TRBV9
TGTGCCAGCAGCGTAGGGCCAGGGTCGAGGTCTGCAGATACGCAGTATTTT
CASSVGPGSRSADTQYF
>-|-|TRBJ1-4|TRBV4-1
TGCGCCAGCAGCTCAAAACGGCAGGGGCTAGGTGAAAAACTGTTTTTT
CASSSKRQGLGEKLFF
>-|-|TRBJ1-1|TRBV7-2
TGTGCCAGCAGCTTAGCTGCGGGTCCTACTGAAGCTTTCTTT
CASSLAAGPTEAFF
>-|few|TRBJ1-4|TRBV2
TGTGCCAGCAGTGATGGGAGTACTGAAAAACTGTTTTTT
CASSDGSTEKLFF
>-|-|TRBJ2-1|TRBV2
TGTGCCAGCAGTGAAGCGGAAGGATTTAATGAGCAGTTCTTC
CASSEAEGFNEQFF
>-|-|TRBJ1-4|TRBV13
TGTGCCAGCAGCGCGGGTACGGATTTAAAGAAACTGTTTTTT
CASSAGTDLKKLFF
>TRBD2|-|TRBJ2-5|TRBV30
TGTGCCTGGAGTCCCGGGGGGATCGCCAGGGAGACCCAGTACTTC
CAWSPGGIARETQYF
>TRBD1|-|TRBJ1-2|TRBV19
TGTGCCAGTAGTATAAAGACAGGGAGCCATGGCTACACCTTC
CASSIKTGSHGYTF
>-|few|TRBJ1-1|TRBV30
TGTGCCTGGAGGGGACAAGAAGTTGCAAACACTGAAGCTTTCTTT
CAWRGQEVANTEAFF
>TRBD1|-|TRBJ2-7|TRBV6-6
TGTGCCAGCAGTTACAGGGGGCAGGCGACCTACGAGCAGTACTTC
CASSYRGQATYEQYF
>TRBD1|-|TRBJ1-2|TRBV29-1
TGCAGCGTTGAAGGCGTTGAAGGGGGCGGAGGAGGTGGCTACACCTTC
CSVEGVEGGGGGGYTF
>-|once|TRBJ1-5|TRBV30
TGTGCCTGGAGTGGTGTGTCCTTAGATCAGCCCCAGCATTTT
CAWSGVSLDQPQHF
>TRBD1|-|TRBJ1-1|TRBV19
TGTGCCAGTAGTCCCCGGACAGGGATCGGGACTGAAGCTTTCTTT
CASSPRTGIGTEAFF
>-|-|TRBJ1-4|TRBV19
TGTGCCGGCCCACGGACAGAGACCTATGAAAAACTGTTTTTT
CAGPRTETYEKLFF
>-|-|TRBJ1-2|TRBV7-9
TGTGCCAGCAGCTTAGGAGTGGCAGCCCCCTATGGCTACACCTTC
CASSLGVAAPYGYTF
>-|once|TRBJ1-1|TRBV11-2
TGTGCCAGCAGCTCGGGACGGACCGCAATGAACACTGAAGCTTTCTTT
CASSSGRTAMNTEAFF
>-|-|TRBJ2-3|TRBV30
TGTGCCTGGAGTAACGACCCACGGACACGGTATTTT
CAWSNDPRTRYF
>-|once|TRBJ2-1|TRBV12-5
TGTGCTAGTGGTTCGCCGAGGGGCAATGAGCAGTTCTTC
CASGSPRGNEQFF
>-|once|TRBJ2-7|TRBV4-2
TGTGCCAGCAGCCAAGCCCCTTACCTGGGGGGGCGTGAATACGAGCAGTACTTC
CASSQAPYLGGREYEQYF
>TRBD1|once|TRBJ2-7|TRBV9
TGTGCCAGCAGCGGGCTAGGACAGGGTTCCTACGAGCAGTACTTC
CASSGLGQGSYEQYF
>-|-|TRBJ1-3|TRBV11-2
TGTGCCAGCAGCTTAGAGACGGGTATCTCTGGAAACACCATATATTTT
CASSLETGISGNTIYF
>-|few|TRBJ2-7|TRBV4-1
TGCGCCAGCAGCCGACAGACGGCCCTCTACGAGCAGTACTTC
CASSRQTALYEQYF
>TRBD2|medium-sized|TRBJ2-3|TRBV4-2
TGTGCCAGCAGCCAAGAACTAGCGGGAGGGCCTACAGATACGCAGTATTTT
CASSQELAGGPTDTQYF
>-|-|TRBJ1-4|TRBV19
TGTGCCAGTAGTATCCCTGCCGGGGGGGTTAATGAAAAACTGTTTTTT
CASSIPAGGVNEKLFF
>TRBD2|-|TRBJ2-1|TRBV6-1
TGTGCCAGCAGTGTCCTAGCGGGATTCAATGAGCAGTTCTTC
CASSVLAGFNEQFF
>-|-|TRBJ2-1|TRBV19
TGTGCCAGTAGTATAGTTGGACGCCCGGGGGAGCAGTTCTTC
CASSIVGRPGEQFF
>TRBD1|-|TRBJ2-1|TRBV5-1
TGCGCCAGCAGCGAGCCGGGACAGGGTCGGGATGAGCAGTTCTTC
CASSEPGQGRDEQFF
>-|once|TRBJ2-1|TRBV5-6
TGTGCCAGCAGCTTGAATCGAGGTAGTTGGGTCAATGAGCAGTTCTTC
CASSLNRGSWVNEQFF
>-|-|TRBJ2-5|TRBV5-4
TGTGCCAGCAGCTTTTTATCAGAGACCCAGTACTTC
CASSFLSETQYF
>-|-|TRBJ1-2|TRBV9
TGTGCCAGCAGCGGTCGACAGGCCACGTCCTATGGCTACACCTTC
CASSGRQATSYGYTF
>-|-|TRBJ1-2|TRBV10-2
TGCGCCAGCAGTGAGAGGCGGCAAAGCTATGGCTACACCTTC
CASSERRQSYGYTF
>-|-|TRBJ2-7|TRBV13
TGTGCCAGCAGCCCGACAGGATCCTACGAGCAGTACTTC
CASSPTGSYEQYF
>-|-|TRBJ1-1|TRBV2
TGTGCCAGCAGTGAGCAGGGGAACACTGAAGCTTTCTTT
CASSEQGNTEAFF
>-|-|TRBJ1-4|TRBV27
TGTGCCAGCAGTCCCCTTCGAAGCAGCACAACTAATGAAAAACTGTTTTTT
CASSPLRSSTTNEKLFF
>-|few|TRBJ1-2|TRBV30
TGTGCCCGTTCAGGGAGTGGGAACTATGGCTACACCTTC
CARSGSGNYGYTF
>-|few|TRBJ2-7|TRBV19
TGTGCCAGTAGGGGGCAAGGGTCGACCTACGAGCAGTACTTC
CASRGQGSTYEQYF
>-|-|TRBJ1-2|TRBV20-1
TGCAGTGCTCGACAGTCACGGGCCTACACCTTC
CSARQSRAYTF
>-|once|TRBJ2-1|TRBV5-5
TGTGCCAGCACCGTACCGGAATACAATGAGCAGTTCTTC
CASTVPEYNEQFF
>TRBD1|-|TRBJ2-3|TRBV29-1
TGCAGCGTTGCGCGTCAGGGGGATGGAGATACGCAGTATTTT
CSVARQGDGDTQYF
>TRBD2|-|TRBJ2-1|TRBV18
TGTGCCAGCTCAGCACTAGCGGGGGGCCTCTCCTACAATGAGCAGTTCTTC
CASSALAGGLSYNEQFF
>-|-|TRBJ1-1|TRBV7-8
TGTGCCAGCAGCTCCCGGCCCGGGGGGAACACTGAAGCTTTCTTT
CASSSRPGGNTEAFF
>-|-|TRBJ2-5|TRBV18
TGTGCCAGCTCACCACAGGAGCTACTGGTTGCCGAGACCCAGTACTTC
CASSPQELLVAETQYF
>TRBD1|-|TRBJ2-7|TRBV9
TGTGCCAGCAGCGGGGGACGGGACAGGAGGAGGTACGAGCAGTACTTC
CASSGGRDRRRYEQYF
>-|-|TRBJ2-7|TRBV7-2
TGTGCCAGCAGCCCAGACGGGACTCTCCTTTTCTACGAGCAGTACTTC
CASSPDGTLLFYEQYF
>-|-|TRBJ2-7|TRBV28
TGTGCCAGCAGTTTTCGAGCGGATCCGCCGTACGAGCAGTACTTC
CASSFRADPPYEQYF